These 15 T cell receptor beta chains originate from one sample sequenced in a study of blood T cell repertoires in COVID-19. Clones were sequenced by immunoSEQ multiplex PCR, and TCRdb holds only the in-frame ones, with some missing. The sample carries roughly 110,000 clones, 70% to 90% recorded once. What was sequenced was peripheral blood. These TCRs come from a man between 35 and 55 years old with acute or convalescent COVID-19.

This clone was observed a few times. The chain links TRBV5-6 to TRBJ2-7; TRBD2 aligns across 7 bases. CDR3 length equals 15 residues. Germline-derived CDR1 and CDR2 are SGHDT and YYEEEE. Trimming removed 0 bases from V and 7 bases from J; junction bases left unmatched: 10. The CDR3, as DNA: TGTGCCAGCAGCTTGGTGTGGGCAGGAGCGGGGGAGCAGTACTTC. Protein product: CASSLVWAGAGEQYF.

V usage is TRBV12-3 or TRBV12-4 and J usage is TRBJ1-1; D is uncertain. Trimming took off 6 bases at V and 1 base at J, with 9 bases between the two ends. There are 13 residues in the CDR3. CDR3: CASSPLENTEAFF. CDR3 bases: TGTGCCAGCAGCCCCCTAGAGAACACTGAAGCTTTCTTT.

This clone has just a few counts. J is TRBJ1-2 and V is TRBV18, with a weak D call TRBD1 (5 bases). This CDR3 has 13 residues. Trimming stripped 2 bases from V and 4 bases from J, with 8 bases between. Per germline, CDR1 KGHSH and CDR2 LQKENI. CDR3: CASSPSGGYGYTF. The CDR3 DNA reads as TGTGCCAGCTCACCATCCGGGGGCTATGGCTACACCTTC.

The chain links TRBV10-3 to TRBJ2-3; D possibly corresponds to TRBD2 (6 bases). V was trimmed by 6 bases and J by 0 bases, leaving 7 bases between them. Germline lookup yields CDR1 ENHRY and CDR2 SYGVKD. The CDR3 has 13 residues. CDR3 region: CAIRAGSTDTQYF. The DNA for the CDR3 is TGTGCCATCAGGGCGGGGAGCACAGATACGCAGTATTTT.

The rearrangement joins TRBV6-6 to TRBJ2-7; 10 nucleotides line up with TRBD1. Looked up from germline, CDR1 is MNHNY and CDR2 is SVGAGI (reference sequence). CDR3 length: 16 amino acids. V lost 5 bases to trimming and J lost 3 bases; unmatched junction nucleotides: 10. CDR3 DNA: TGTGCCAGCAGTCGACAGGGGGCATGGACTAACTACGAGCAGTACTTC. It yields the protein CASSRQGAWTNYEQYF.

This chain's CDR3 is CASSLGTSGRNEQFF. The CDR3 region has the DNA TGTGCCAGCAGCTTAGGGACTAGCGGGAGGAATGAGCAGTTCTTC. The chain couples TRBV11-3 to TRBJ2-1; 14 bases align to TRBD2. V shed 1 base, J shed 7 bases, and the junction held 0 bases outside the gene matches. Per the germline V gene, CDR1 is SGHNT and CDR2 is YENEEA. The CDR3 has 15 residues.

The table lists this clone with a few counts. In the same sample, other DNA sequences code for this CDR3. The V call is TRBV7-9, the J call TRBJ1-2, with D uncertain. CDR3 length: 13 residues. Deletions cut 0 bases from V and 7 bases from J, with 9 bases between. In germline, CDR1 is SEHNR, CDR2 FQNEAQ (reference sequence). The CDR3 sequence is CASSLAREGGYTF. For the CDR3, the DNA is TGTGCCAGCAGCTTAGCCCGAGAGGGTGGCTACACCTTC. Drawing the rest from reference TRBV7-9 and TRBJ1-2, the complete variable domain is DTGVSQNPRHKITKRGQNVTFRCDPISEHNRLYWYRQTLGQGPEFLTYFQNEAQLEKSRLLSDRFSAERPKGSFSTLEIQRTEQGDSAMYLCASSLAREGGYTFGSGTRLTVV.

The rearrangement uses TRBV2 and TRBJ1-1; tentatively, D is TRBD1 (6 bases). Germline V gives CDR1 SNHLY, CDR2 FYNNEI. This CDR3 contains 13 residues. Trimming took off 6 bases at V and 0 bases at J, with 8 bases between the two ends. The CDR3 sequence is CASRDSLNTEAFF. The CDR3 region has the DNA TGTGCCAGCAGGGACAGCCTGAACACTGAAGCTTTCTTT.

The genes are TRBV20-1 and TRBJ2-7; D remains unclear. CDR1 is DFQATT, CDR2 SNEGSKA, per germline (reference sequence). CDR3 length equals 11 residues. V lost 3 bases, J lost 4 bases, and 7 bases lay in between. The CDR3 nucleotides are TGCAGTGCTAGCTTACTTTACGAGCAGTACTTC. This gives the protein CSASLLYEQYF.

This clone appeared a single time. V is TRBV7-8 and J is TRBJ2-3; 9 bases are shared with TRBD2. The CDR3 is made up of 15 amino acids. Germline V gene data show CDR1 as SGHVS and CDR2 as FQNEAQ. Trimming at V came to 4 bases and at J to 2 bases, leaving 4 bases not matched to a gene. The CDR3 region has the DNA TGTGCCAGCAGCTGGCTAGCGGGGATCACAGATACGCAGTATTTT. Translated: CASSWLAGITDTQYF.

The gene calls are TRBV4-2 and TRBJ2-3, with TRBD1 matching over 7 bases. J was trimmed by 5 bases and V by 1 base; bases with no gene match: 9. The CDR3 covers 16 residues. The germline V gene encodes CDR1 LGHNA and CDR2 YNFKEQ. This CDR3 is CASSQGDKGAGDTQYF. The DNA for the CDR3 is TGTGCCAGCAGCCAAGGGGATAAGGGGGCGGGAGATACGCAGTATTTT.

The rearrangement uses TRBV6-2 or TRBV6-3 and TRBJ1-2; unclear D gene. The germline V gene has CDR1 MNHEY and CDR2 SVGEGT. This CDR3 contains 15 residues. V shed 3 bases and J shed 0 bases, with 11 bases lying between them. The CDR3 protein is CASSYLTSANYGYTF. The DNA for the CDR3 is TGTGCCAGCAGTTATTTGACATCAGCTAACTATGGCTACACCTTC.

The chain couples TRBV4-1 to TRBJ2-5; 7 nucleotides align to TRBD2. Germline V lookup: CDR1 MGHRA, CDR2 YSYEKL. V lost 5 bases, J lost 5 bases, and 11 bases stayed unmatched. The CDR3 covers 15 residues. The CDR3 region is CASSFRGEDWETQYF. The CDR3, as DNA: TGCGCCAGCAGCTTCCGGGGGGAGGACTGGGAGACCCAGTACTTC.

The genes are TRBV9 and TRBJ2-7, with unresolved D. Germline V gene lookup returns CDR1 SGDLS and CDR2 YYNGEE. V lost 0 bases to trimming and J lost 7 bases, with 8 bases between them. This CDR3 spans 12 amino acids. CDR3 nucleotide sequence: TGTGCCAGCAGCGTAGACCCGCGGGAGCAGTACTTC. This encodes CASSVDPREQYF.

V and J are TRBV20-1 and TRBJ2-3; D may be TRBD2 (5 bases). From germline, CDR1 is DFQATT and CDR2 SNEGSKA (reference sequence). The CDR3 loop spans 15 amino acids. Trimming left V 3 bases short and J 0 bases short, with 13 bases between. CDR3 in amino acids: CSASPTITSTDTQYF. CDR3 coding DNA: TGCAGTGCTAGTCCGACTATTACTAGCACAGATACGCAGTATTTT.